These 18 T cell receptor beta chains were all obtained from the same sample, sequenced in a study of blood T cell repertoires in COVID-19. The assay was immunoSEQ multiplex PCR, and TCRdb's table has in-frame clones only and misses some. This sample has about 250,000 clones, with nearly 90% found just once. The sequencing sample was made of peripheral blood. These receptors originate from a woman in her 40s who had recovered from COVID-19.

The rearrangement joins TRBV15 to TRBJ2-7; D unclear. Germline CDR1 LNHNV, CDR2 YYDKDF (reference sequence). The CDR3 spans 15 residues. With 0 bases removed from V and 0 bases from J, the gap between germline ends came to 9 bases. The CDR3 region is CATSRDRPSSYEQYF. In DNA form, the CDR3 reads TGTGCCACCAGCAGAGATCGTCCGAGCTCCTACGAGCAGTACTTC.

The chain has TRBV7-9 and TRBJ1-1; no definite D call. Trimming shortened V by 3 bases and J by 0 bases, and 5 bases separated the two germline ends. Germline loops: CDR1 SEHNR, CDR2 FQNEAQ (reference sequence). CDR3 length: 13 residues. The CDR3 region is CASSFIVNTEAFF. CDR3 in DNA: TGTGCCAGCAGCTTTATCGTGAACACTGAAGCTTTCTTT.

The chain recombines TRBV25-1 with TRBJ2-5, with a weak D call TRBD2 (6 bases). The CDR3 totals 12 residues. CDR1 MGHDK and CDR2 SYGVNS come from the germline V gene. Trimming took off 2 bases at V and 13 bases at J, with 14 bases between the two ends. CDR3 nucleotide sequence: TGTGCCAGCAGTGAACTGGGCGGGAATCGGTACTTC. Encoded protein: CASSELGGNRYF.

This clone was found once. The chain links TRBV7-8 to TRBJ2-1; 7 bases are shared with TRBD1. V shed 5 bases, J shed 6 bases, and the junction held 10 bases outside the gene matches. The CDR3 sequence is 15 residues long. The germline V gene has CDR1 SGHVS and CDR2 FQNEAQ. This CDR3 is CASSAVGTDLNEQFF. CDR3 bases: TGTGCCAGCAGCGCCGTTGGGACAGACCTCAATGAGCAGTTCTTC.

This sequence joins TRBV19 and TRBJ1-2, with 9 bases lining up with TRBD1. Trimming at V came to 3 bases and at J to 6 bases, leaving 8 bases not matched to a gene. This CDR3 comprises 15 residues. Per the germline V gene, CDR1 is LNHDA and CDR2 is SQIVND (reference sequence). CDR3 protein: CASSMGRDRDNGYTF. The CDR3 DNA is TGTGCCAGTAGTATGGGAAGGGACAGGGACAATGGCTACACCTTC.

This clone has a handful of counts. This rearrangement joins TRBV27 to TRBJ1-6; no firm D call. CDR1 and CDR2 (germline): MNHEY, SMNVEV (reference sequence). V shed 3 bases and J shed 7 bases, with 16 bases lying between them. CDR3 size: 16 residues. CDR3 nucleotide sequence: TGTGCCAGCAGTTTCAAGGTCAGTTGGGAGAATTCACCCCTCCACTTT. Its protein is CASSFKVSWENSPLHF.

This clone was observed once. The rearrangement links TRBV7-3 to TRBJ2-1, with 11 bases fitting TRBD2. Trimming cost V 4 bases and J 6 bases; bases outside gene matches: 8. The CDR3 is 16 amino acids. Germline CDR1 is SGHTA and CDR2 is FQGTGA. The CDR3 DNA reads TGTGCCAGCAGCTCCGGACTAGCGGGTAGGCTCAATGAGCAGTTCTTC. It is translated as CASSSGLAGRLNEQFF. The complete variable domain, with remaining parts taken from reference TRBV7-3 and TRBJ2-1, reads GAGVSQTPSNKVTEKGKYVELRCDPISGHTALYWYRQSLGQGPEFLIYFQGTGAADDSGLPNDRFFAVRPEGSVSTLKIQRTERGDSAVYLCASSSGLAGRLNEQFFGPGTRLTVL.

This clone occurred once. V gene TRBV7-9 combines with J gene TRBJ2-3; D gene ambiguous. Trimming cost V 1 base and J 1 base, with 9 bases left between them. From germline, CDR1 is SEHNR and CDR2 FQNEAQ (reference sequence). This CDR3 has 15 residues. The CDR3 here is CASSLGVSRTDTQYF. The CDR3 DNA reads TGTGCCAGCAGCTTAGGCGTGTCGCGCACAGATACGCAGTATTTT.

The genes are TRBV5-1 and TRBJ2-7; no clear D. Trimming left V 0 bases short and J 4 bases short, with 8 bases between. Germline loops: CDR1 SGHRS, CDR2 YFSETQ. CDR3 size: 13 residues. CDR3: CASSLDTQYEQYF. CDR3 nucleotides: TGCGCCAGCAGCTTGGACACACAGTACGAGCAGTACTTC.

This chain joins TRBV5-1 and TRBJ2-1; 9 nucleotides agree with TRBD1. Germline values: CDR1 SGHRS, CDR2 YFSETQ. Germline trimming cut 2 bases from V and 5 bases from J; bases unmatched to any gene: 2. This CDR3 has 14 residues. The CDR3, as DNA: TGCGCCAGCAGCTTACAGGGGGCGGACAATGAGCAGTTCTTC. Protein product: CASSLQGADNEQFF.

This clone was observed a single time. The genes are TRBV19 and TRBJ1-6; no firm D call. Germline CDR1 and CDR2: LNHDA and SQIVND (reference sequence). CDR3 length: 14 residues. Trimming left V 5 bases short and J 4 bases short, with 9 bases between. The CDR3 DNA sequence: TGTGCCAGTAGTTTCGATCTATATAATTCACCCCTCCACTTT. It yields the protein CASSFDLYNSPLHF. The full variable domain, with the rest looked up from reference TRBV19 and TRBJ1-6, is DGGITQSPKYLFRKEGQNVTLSCEQNLNHDAMYWYRQDPGQGLRLIYYSQIVNDFQKGDIAEGYSVSREKKESFPLTVTSAQKNPTAFYLCASSFDLYNSPLHFGNGTRLTVT.

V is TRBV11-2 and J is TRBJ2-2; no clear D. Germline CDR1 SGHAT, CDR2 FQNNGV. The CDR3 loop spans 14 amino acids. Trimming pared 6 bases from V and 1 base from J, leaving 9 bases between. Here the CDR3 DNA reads TGTGCCAGCAGGAGTGGGCTGAACACCGGGGAGCTGTTTTTT. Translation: CASRSGLNTGELFF.

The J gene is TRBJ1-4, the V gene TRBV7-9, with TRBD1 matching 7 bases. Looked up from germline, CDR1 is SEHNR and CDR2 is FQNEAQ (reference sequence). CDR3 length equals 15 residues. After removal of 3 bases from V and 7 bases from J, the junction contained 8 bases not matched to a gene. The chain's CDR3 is CASSFKTGRTEKLFF. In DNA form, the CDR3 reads TGTGCCAGCAGCTTTAAGACAGGGAGGACTGAAAAACTGTTTTTT.

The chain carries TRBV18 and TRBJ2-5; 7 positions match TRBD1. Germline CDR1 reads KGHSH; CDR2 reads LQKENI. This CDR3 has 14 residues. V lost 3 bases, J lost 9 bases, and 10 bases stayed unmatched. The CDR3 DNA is TGTGCCAGCTCACCCCCAGAGACCCAGGGGGCCCAGTACTTC. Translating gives CASSPPETQGAQYF.

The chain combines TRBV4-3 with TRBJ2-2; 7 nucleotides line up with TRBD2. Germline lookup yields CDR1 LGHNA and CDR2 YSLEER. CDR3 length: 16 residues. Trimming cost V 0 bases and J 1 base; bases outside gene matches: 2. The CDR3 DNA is TGCGCCAGCAGCCAAGATGGCGGGGGGAACACCGGGGAGCTGTTTTTT. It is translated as CASSQDGGGNTGELFF.

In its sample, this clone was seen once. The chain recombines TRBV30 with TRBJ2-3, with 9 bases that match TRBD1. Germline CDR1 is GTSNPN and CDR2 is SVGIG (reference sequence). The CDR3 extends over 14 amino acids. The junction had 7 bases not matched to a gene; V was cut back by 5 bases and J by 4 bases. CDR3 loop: CAWVTGGRADTQYF. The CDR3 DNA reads TGTGCCTGGGTAACAGGGGGCCGGGCAGATACGCAGTATTTT.

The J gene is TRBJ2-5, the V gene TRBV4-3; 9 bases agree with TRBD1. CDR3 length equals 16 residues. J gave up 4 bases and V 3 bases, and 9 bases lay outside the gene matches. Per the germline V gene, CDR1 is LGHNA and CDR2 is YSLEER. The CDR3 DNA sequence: TGCGCCAGCAGCCACGAGGGACAGGGAGGAGGAGAGACCCAGTACTTC. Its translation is CASSHEGQGGGETQYF.

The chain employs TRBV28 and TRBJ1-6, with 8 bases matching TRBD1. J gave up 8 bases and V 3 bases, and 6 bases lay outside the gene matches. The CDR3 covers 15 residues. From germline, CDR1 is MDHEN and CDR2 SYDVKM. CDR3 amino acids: CASSFSGGRYSPLHF. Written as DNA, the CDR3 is TGTGCCAGCAGTTTTTCAGGGGGCAGGTATTCACCCCTCCACTTT. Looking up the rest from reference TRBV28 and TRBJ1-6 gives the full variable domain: DVKVTQSSRYLVKRTGEKVFLECVQDMDHENMFWYRQDPGLGLRLIYFSYDVKMKEKGDIPEGYSVSREKKERFSLILESASTNQTSMYLCASSFSGGRYSPLHFGNGTRLTVT.